The T cell receptor beta chain under discussion was sequenced for a study of graft-versus-host responses after intestinal transplantation. Across the study: Transplants were multivisceral, liver-intestinal, or isolated intestinal. The study's findings and limits: Detection of GvH clones occurred in recipient marrow, and some had their first appearance in ileum or blood. Patients who carried graft-donor T cell macrochimerism also had high graft-versus-host to host-versus-graft clonal ratios in their allografts.

With 0 bases removed from V and 4 bases from J, the gap between germline ends came to 12 bases. This CDR3 comprises 15 residues. Germline V gene sequence: CDR1 SEHNR, CDR2 FQNEAQ (reference sequence). As for this clone: The antigen remains undetermined.

Generated by immunoSEQ multiplex PCR, the TCRdb table keeps only in-frame clones and is missing some. This table holds over 75,000 clones, 85% to 95% found once. Here the sequenced sample was unstimulated CD8+ T cells sorted from spleen or lymph node cells, taken before transplant. This clonotype originated in a human donor who was the organ donor for an intestinal transplant. This chain uses TRBV7-9 with TRBJ1-1; D is ambiguous. The CDR3 region is CASSLAVREGTEAFF. The CDR3 nucleotides are TGTGCCAGCAGCTTAGCGGTAAGGGAGGGCACTGAAGCTTTCTTT.